This record covers a single T cell receptor (beta chain). These data come from a study of patients and donors after allogeneic stem cell transplantation. Trimming removed 5 bases at V and 4 bases at J, with 17 bases between. The CDR3 contains 15 residues. CDR1 SGHVS and CDR2 FQNEAQ come from the germline V gene. TCRdb passed the RT-PCR reads through MiXCR, listing each CDR3 protein once. The sample yields some 880,000 distinct CDR3 sequences, approximately 19% seen once. Sample: blood, either unsorted or a sorted T cell fraction (not recorded which). The receptor was isolated from a human donor who was either an allogeneic HSCT recipient or a stem cell or donor lymphocyte infusion donor (not recorded which). It is not recorded whose cells these are; they may come from a transplant donor. The chain couples TRBV7-8 to TRBJ1-2, with a weak D call TRBD1 (6 bases). CDR3 sequence reads: CASSLHRDGGYGYTF. The CDR3 nucleotides read TGTGCCAGCAGCCTCCACAGGGATGGAGGCTATGGCTACACCTTC.